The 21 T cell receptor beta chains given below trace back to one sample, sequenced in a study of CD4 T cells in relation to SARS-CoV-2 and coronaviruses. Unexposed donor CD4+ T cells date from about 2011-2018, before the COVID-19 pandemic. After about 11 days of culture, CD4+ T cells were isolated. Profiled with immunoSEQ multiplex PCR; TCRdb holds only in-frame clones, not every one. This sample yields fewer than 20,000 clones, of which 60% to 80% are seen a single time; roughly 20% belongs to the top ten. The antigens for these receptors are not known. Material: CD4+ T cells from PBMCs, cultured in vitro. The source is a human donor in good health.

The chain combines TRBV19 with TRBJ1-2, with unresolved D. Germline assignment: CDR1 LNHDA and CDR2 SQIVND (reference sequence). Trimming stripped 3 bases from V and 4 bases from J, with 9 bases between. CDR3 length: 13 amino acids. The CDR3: CASSISGSYGYTF. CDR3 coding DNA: TGTGCCAGTAGTATTTCGGGGTCCTATGGCTACACCTTC. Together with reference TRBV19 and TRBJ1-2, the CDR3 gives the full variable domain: DGGITQSPKYLFRKEGQNVTLSCEQNLNHDAMYWYRQDPGQGLRLIYYSQIVNDFQKGDIAEGYSVSREKKESFPLTVTSAQKNPTAFYLCASSISGSYGYTFGSGTRLTVV.

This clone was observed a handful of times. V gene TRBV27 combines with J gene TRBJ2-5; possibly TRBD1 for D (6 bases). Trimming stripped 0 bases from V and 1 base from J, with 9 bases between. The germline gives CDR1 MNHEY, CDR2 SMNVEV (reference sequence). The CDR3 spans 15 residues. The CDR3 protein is CASSLSGTPQETQYF. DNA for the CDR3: TGTGCCAGCAGTTTATCGGGGACACCCCAAGAGACCCAGTACTTC.

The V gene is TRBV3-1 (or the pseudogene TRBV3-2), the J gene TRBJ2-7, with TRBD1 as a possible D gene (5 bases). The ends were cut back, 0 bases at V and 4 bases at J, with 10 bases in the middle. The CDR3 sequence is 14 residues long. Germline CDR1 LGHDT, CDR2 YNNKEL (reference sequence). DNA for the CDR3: TGTGCCAGCAGCCAAGATCTGGCAGGGTACGAGCAGTACTTC. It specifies CASSQDLAGYEQYF.

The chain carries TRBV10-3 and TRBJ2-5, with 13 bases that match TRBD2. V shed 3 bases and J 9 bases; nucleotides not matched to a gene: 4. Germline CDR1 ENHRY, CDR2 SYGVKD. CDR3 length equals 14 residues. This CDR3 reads CAISDGLAGASQYF. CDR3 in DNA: TGTGCCATCAGTGACGGACTAGCGGGAGCGTCCCAGTACTTC.

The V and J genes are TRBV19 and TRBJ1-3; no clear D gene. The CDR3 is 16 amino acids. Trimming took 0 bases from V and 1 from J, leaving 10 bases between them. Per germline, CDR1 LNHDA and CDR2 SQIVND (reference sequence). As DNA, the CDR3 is TGTGCCAGTAGTATAGATCACGGGGTATCTGGAAACACCATATATTTT. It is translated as CASSIDHGVSGNTIYF. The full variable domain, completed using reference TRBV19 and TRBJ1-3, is DGGITQSPKYLFRKEGQNVTLSCEQNLNHDAMYWYRQDPGQGLRLIYYSQIVNDFQKGDIAEGYSVSREKKESFPLTVTSAQKNPTAFYLCASSIDHGVSGNTIYFGEGSWLTVV.

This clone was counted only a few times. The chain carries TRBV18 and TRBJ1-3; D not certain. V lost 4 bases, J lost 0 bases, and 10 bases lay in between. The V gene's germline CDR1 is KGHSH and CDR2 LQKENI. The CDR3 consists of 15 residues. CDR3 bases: TGTGCCAGCTCACAGGCAGAGAGCTCTGGAAACACCATATATTTT. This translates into CASSQAESSGNTIYF. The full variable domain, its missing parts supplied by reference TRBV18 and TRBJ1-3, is NAGVMQNPRHLVRRRGQEARLRCSPMKGHSHVYWYRQLPEEGLKFMVYLQKENIIDESGMPKERFSAEFPKEGPSILRIQQVVRGDSAAYFCASSQAESSGNTIYFGEGSWLTVV.

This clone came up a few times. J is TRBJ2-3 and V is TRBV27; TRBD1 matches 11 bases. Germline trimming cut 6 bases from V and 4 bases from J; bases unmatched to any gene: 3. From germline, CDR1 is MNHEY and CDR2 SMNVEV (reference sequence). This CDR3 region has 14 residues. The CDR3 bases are TGTGCCAGCAGCTGGACAGGGGGCGCAGATACGCAGTATTTT. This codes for CASSWTGGADTQYF.

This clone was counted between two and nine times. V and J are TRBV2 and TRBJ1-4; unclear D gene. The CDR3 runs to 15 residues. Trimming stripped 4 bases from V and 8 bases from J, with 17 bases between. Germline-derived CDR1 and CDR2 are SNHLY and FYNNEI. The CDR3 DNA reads TGTGCCAGCAGTGGTCTCGCGGGTTTACCGGAAAAACTGTTTTTT. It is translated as CASSGLAGLPEKLFF. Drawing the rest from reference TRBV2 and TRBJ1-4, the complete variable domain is EPEVTQTPSHQVTQMGQEVILRCVPISNHLYFYWYRQILGQKVEFLVSFYNNEISEKSEIFDDQFSVERPDGSNFTLKIRSTKLEDSAMYFCASSGLAGLPEKLFFGSGTQLSVL.

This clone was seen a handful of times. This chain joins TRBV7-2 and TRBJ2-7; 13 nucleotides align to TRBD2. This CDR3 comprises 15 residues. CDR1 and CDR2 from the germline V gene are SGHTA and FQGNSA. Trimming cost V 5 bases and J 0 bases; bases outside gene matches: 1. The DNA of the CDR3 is TGTGCCAGCAGCCGGACTAGCGGGAGCTCCTACGAGCAGTACTTC. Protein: CASSRTSGSSYEQYF.

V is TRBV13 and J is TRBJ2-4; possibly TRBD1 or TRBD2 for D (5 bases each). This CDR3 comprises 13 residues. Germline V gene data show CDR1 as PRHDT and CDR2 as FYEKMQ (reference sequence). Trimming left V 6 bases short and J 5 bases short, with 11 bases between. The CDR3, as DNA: TGTGCCAGCAGGAGGGGCAGGGAAAACATTCAGTACTTC. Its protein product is CASRRGRENIQYF. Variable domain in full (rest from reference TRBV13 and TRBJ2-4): AAGVIQSPRHLIKEKRETATLKCYPIPRHDTVYWYQQGPGQDPQFLISFYEKMQSDKGSIPDRFSAQQFSDYHSELNMSSLELGDSALYFCASRRGRENIQYFGAGTRLSVL.

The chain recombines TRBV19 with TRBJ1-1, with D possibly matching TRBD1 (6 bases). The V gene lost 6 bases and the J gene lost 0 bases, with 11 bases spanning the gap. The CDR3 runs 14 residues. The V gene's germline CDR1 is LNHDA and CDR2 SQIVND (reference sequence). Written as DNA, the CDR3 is TGTGCCAGTAGCTTAGGACAGATGAACACTGAAGCTTTCTTT. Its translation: CASSLGQMNTEAFF.

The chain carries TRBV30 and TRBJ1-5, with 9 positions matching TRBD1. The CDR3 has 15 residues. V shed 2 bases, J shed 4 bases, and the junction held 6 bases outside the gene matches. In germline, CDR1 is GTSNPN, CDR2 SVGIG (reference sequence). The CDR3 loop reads CAWSHTGTGNQPQHF. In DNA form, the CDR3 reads TGTGCCTGGAGTCACACCGGGACAGGGAATCAGCCCCAGCATTTT. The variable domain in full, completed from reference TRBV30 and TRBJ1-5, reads SQTIHQWPATLVQPVGSPLSLECTVEGTSNPNLYWYRQAAGRGLQLLFYSVGIGQISSEVPQNLSASRPQDRQFILSSKKLLLSDSGFYLCAWSHTGTGNQPQHFGDGTRLSIL.

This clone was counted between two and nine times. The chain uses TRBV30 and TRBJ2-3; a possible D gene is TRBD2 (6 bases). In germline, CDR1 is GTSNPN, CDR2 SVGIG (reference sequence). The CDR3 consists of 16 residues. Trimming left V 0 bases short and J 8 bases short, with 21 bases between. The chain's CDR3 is CAWSVELPGASGTQYF. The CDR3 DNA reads TGTGCCTGGAGTGTTGAGTTGCCGGGAGCTTCGGGTACGCAGTATTTT. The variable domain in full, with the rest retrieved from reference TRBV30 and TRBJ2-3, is SQTIHQWPATLVQPVGSPLSLECTVEGTSNPNLYWYRQAAGRGLQLLFYSVGIGQISSEVPQNLSASRPQDRQFILSSKKLLLSDSGFYLCAWSVELPGASGTQYFGPGTRLTVL.

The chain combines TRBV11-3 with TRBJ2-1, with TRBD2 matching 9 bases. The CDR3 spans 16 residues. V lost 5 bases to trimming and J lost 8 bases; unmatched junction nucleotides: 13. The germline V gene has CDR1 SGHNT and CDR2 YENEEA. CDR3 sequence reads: CASSRRGGGRAHEQFF. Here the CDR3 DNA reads TGTGCCAGCAGCCGCCGAGGTGGCGGGAGGGCCCATGAGCAGTTCTTC.

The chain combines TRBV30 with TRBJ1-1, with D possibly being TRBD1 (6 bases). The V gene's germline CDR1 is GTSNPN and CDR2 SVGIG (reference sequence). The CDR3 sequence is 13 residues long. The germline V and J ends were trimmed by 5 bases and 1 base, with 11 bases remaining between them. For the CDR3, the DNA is TGTGCCTGGGACATACAGGGGAACACTGAAGCTTTCTTT. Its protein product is CAWDIQGNTEAFF.

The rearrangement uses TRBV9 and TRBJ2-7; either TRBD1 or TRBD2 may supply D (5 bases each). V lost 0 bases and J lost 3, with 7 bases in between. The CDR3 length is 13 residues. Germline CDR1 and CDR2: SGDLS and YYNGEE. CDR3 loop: CASSVGGDYEQYF. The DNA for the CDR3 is TGTGCCAGCAGCGTAGGAGGGGACTACGAGCAGTACTTC. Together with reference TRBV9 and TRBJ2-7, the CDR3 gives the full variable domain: DSGVTQTPKHLITATGQRVTLRCSPRSGDLSVYWYQQSLDQGLQFLIQYYNGEERAKGNILERFSAQQFPDLHSELNLSSLELGDSALYFCASSVGGDYEQYFGPGTRLTVT.

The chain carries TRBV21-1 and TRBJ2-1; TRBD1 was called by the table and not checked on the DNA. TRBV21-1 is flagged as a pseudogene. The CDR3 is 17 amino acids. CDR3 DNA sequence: TGTGCCAGCAGCAAACTTCAGGGGACCTGCTCCTACAATGAGCAGTTCTTC. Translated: CASSKLQGTCSYNEQFF.

In nucleotides, the CDR3 is TGTGCCAGTAGCTTTTCGTGGCGGGACAATGAGCAGTTCTTC. This sequence encodes CASSFSWRDNEQFF. The rearrangement joins TRBV19 to TRBJ2-1; tentative D call: TRBD2 (5 bases). V was clipped by 6 bases and J by 5 bases, with 14 bases between them. The germline V gene encodes CDR1 LNHDA and CDR2 SQIVND (reference sequence). This CDR3 spans 14 amino acids.

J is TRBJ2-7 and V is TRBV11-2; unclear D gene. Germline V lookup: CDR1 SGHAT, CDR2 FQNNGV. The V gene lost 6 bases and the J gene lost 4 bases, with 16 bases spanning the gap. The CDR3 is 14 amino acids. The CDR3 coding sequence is TGTGCCAGCAGTCAAACTATAGCTGTGTACGAGCAGTACTTC. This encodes CASSQTIAVYEQYF.

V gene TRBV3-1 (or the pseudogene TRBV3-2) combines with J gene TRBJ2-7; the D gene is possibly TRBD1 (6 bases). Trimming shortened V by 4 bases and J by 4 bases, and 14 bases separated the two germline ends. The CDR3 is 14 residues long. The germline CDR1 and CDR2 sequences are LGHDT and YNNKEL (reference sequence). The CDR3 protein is CASSREQGAYEQYF. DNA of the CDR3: TGTGCCAGCAGCCGAGAACAGGGAGCATACGAGCAGTACTTC.

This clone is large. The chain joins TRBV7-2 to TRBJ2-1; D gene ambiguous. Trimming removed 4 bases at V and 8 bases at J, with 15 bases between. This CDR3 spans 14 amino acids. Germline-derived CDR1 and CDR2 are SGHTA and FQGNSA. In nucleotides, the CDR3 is TGTGCCAGCAGCTCGTACTTGTCCACGGATGAGCAGTTCTTC. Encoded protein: CASSSYLSTDEQFF.